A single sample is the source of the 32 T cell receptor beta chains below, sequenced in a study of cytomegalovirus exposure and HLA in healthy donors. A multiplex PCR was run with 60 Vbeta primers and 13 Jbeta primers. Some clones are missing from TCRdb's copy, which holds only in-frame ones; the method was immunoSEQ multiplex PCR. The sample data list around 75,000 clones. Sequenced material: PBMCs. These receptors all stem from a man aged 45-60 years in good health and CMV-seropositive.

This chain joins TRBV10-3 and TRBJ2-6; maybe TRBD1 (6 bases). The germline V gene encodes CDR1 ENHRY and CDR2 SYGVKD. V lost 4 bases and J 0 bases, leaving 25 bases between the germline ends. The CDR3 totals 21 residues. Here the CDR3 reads CAISAAPGTPRGGSGANVLTF. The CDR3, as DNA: TGTGCCATCAGTGCTGCCCCCGGGACACCCCGAGGGGGCTCTGGGGCCAACGTCCTGACTTTC.

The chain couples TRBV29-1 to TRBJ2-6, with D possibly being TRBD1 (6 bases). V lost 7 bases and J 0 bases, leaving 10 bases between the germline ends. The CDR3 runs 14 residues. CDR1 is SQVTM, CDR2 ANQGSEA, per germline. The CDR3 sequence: CSALGGSGANVLTF. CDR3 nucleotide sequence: TGCAGCGCCTTAGGGGGCTCTGGGGCCAACGTCCTGACTTTC.

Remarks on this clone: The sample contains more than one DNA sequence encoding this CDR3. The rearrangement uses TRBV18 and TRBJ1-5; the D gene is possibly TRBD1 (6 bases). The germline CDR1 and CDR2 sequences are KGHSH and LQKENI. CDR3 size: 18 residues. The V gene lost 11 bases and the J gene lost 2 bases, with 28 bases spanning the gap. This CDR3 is CAPSPSNRAVTGNQPQHF. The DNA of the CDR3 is TGTGCCCCCTCCCCATCCAACAGGGCGGTTACAGGCAATCAGCCCCAGCATTTT.

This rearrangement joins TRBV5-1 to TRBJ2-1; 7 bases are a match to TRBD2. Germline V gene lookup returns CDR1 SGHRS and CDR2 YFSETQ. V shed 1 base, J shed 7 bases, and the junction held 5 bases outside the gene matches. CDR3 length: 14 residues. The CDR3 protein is CASSLSTGGNEQFF. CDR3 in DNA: TGCGCCAGCAGCTTGTCTACCGGGGGGAATGAGCAGTTCTTC. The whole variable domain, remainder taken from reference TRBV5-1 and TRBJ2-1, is KAGVTQTPRYLIKTRGQQVTLSCSPISGHRSVSWYQQTPGQGLQFLFEYFSETQRNKGNFPGRFSGRQFSNSRSEMNVSTLELGDSALYLCASSLSTGGNEQFFGPGTRLTVL.

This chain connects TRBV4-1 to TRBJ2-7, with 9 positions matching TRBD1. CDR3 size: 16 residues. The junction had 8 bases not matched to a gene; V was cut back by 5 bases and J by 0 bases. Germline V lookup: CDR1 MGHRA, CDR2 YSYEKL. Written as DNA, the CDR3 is TGCGCCAGCAGCTTACAGGGGGCAAGGAGCTCCTACGAGCAGTACTTC. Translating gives CASSLQGARSSYEQYF.

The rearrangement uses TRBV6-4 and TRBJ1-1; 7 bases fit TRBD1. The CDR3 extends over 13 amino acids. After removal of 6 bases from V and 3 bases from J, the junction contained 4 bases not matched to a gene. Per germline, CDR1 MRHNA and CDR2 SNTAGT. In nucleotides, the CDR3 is TGTGCCAGCAGCTTCGACAGGGACACTGAAGCTTTCTTT. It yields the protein CASSFDRDTEAFF.

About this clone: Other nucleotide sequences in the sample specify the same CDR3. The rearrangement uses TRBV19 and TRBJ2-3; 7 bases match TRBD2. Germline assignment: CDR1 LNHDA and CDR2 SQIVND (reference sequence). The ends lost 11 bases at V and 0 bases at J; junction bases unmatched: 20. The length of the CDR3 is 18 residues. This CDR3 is CAHSKLEGLAVSTDTQYF. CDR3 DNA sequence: TGTGCCCATAGTAAGTTGGAGGGTCTAGCGGTTAGCACAGATACGCAGTATTTT.

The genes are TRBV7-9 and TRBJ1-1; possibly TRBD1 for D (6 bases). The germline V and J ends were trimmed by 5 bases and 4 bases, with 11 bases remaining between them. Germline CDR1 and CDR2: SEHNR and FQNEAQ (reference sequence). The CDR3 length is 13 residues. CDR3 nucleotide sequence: TGTGCCAGCAGCCCTCTGGGGGCCACTGAAGCTTTCTTT. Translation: CASSPLGATEAFF.

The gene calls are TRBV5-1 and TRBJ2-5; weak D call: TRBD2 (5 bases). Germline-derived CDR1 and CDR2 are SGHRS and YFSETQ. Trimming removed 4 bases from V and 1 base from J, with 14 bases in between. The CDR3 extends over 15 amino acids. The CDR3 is CASSPRGQPQETQYF. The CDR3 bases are TGCGCCAGCAGCCCCAGAGGGCAGCCCCAAGAGACCCAGTACTTC.

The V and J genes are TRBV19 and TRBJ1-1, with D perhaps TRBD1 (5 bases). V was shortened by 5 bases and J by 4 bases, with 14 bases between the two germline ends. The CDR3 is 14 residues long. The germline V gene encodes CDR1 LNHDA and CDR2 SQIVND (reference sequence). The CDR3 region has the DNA TGTGCCAGTAGTTCTCTCGGGGGGACCACTGAAGCTTTCTTT. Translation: CASSSLGGTTEAFF. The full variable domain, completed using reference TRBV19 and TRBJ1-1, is DGGITQSPKYLFRKEGQNVTLSCEQNLNHDAMYWYRQDPGQGLRLIYYSQIVNDFQKGDIAEGYSVSREKKESFPLTVTSAQKNPTAFYLCASSSLGGTTEAFFGQGTRLTVV.

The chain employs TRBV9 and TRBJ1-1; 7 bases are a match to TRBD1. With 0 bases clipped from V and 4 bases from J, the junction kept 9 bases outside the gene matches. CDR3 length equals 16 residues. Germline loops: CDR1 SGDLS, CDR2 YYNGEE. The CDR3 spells CASSVEAEGARTEAFF. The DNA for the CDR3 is TGTGCCAGCAGCGTAGAGGCGGAGGGGGCGCGCACTGAAGCTTTCTTT.

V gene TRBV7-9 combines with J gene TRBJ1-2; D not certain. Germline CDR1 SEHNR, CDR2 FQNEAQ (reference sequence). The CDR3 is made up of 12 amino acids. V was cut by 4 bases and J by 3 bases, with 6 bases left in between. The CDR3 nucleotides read TGTGCCAGCAGCTCCCGCGACTATGGCTACACCTTC. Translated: CASSSRDYGYTF.

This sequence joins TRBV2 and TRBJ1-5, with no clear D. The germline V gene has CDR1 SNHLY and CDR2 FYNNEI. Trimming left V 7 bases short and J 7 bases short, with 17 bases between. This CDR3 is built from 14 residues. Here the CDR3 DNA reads TGTGCCAGCACCCCCGCTCGGAGCCTACAGCCCCAGCATTTT. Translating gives CASTPARSLQPQHF.

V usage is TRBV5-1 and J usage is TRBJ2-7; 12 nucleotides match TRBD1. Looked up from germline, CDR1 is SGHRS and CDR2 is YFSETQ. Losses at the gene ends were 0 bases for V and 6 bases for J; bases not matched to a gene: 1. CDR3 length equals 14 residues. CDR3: CASSLGDRGREQYV. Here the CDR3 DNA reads TGCGCCAGCAGCTTGGGGGACAGGGGGCGCGAGCAGTACGTC.

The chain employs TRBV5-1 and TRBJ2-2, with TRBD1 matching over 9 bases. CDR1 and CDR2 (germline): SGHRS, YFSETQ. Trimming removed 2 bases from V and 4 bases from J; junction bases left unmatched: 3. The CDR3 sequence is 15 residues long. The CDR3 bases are TGCGCCAGCAGCTTCGAGACAGGGGGCACCGGGGAGCTGTTTTTT. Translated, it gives CASSFETGGTGELFF.

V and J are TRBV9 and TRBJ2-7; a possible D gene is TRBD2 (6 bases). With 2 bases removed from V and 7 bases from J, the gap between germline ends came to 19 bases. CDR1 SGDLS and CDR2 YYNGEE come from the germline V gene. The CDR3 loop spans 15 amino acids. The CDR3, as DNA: TGTGCCAGCAGCGTTGGAGGGGACGGCCCCTGGGAGCAGTACTTC. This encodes CASSVGGDGPWEQYF.

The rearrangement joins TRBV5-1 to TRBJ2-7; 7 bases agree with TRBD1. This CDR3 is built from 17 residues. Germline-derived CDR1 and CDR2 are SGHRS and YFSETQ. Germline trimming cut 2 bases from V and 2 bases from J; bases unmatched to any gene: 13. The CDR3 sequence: CASSFGPPGQMTYEQYF. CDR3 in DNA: TGCGCCAGCAGCTTCGGCCCACCGGGACAGATGACCTACGAGCAGTACTTC.

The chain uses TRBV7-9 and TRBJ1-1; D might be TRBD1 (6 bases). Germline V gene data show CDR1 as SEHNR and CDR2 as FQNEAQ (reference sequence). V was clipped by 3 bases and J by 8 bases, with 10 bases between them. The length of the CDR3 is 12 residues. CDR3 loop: CASSFTGQEAFF. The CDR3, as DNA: TGTGCCAGCAGCTTTACCGGACAGGAAGCTTTCTTT.

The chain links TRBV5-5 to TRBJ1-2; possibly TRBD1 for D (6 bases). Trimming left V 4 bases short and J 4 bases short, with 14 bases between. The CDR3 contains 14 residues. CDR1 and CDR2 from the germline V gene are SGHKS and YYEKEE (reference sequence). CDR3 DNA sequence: TGTGCCAGCAGCGGGACACTTCGGCTCTATGGCTACACCTTC. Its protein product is CASSGTLRLYGYTF.

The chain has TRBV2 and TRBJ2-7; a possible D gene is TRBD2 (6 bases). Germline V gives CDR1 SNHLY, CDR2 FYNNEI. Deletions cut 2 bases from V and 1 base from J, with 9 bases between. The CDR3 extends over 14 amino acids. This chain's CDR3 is CASSERRGSYEQYF. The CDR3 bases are TGTGCCAGCAGTGAACGGCGGGGATCCTACGAGCAGTACTTC.

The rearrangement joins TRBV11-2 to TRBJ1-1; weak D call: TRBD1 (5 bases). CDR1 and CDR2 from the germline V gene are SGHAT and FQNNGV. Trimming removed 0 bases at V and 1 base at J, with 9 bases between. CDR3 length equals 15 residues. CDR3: CASSLDGHPNTEAFF. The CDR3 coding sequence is TGTGCCAGCAGCTTAGATGGACACCCGAACACTGAAGCTTTCTTT.

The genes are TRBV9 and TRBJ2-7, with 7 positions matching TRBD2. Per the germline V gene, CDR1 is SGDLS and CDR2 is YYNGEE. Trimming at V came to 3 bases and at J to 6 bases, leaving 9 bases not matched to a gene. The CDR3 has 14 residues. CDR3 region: CASSAGPGGSEQYV. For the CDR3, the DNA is TGTGCCAGCAGCGCCGGGCCGGGGGGAAGCGAGCAGTACGTC.

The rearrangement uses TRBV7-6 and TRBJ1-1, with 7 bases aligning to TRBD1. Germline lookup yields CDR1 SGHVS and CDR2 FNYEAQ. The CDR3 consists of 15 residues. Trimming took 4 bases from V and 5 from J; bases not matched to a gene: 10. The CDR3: CASSSTGQGQTEAFF. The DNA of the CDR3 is TGTGCCAGCAGCTCAACGGGGCAGGGACAGACTGAAGCTTTCTTT.

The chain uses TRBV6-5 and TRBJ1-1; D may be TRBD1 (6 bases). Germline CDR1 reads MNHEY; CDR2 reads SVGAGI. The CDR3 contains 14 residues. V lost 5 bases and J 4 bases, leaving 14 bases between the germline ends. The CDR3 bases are TGTGCCAGCAGTCAACAGGGAAAAGGCACTGAAGCTTTCTTT. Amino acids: CASSQQGKGTEAFF.

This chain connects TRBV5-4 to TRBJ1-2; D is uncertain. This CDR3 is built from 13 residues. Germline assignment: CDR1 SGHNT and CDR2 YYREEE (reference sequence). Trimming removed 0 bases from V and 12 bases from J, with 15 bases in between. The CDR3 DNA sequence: TGTGCCAGCAGCTTGGGGACGGGGAATGGAGACACCTTC. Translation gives CASSLGTGNGDTF.

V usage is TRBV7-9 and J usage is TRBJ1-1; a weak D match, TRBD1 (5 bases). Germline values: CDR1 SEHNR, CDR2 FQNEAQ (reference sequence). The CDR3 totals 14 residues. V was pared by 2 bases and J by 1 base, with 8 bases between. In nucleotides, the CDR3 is TGTGCCAGCAGCTTACAGGGCGGGAACACTGAAGCTTTCTTT. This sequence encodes CASSLQGGNTEAFF.

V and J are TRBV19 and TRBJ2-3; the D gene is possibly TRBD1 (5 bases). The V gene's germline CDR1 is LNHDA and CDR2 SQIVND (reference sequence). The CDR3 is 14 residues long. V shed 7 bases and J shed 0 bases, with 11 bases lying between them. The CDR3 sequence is CASKGQPSTDTQYF. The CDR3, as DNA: TGTGCCAGTAAGGGGCAGCCTAGCACAGATACGCAGTATTTT.

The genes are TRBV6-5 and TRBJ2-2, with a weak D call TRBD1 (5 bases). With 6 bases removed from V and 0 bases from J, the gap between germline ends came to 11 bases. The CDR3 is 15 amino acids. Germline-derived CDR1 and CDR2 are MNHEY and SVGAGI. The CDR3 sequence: CASSRQRSNTGELFF. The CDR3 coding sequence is TGTGCCAGCAGCCGACAGCGCTCGAACACCGGGGAGCTGTTTTTT.

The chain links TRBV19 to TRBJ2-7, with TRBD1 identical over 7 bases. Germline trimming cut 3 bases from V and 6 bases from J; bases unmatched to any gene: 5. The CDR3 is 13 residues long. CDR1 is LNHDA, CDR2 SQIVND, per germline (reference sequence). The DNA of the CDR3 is TGTGCCAGTAGTATGGATCAGGGGGTCGAGCAGTACTTC. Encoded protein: CASSMDQGVEQYF.

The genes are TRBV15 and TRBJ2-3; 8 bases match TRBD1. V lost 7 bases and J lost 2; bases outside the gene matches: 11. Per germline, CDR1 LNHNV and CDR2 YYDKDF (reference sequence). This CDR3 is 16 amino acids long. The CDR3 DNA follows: TGTGCCACCACCCGGGACAGGATTTTCCCCACAGATACGCAGTATTTT. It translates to CATTRDRIFPTDTQYF.

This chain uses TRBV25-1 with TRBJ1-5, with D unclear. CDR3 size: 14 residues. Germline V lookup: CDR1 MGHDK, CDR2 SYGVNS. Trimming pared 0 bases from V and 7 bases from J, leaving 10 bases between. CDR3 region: CASSEYGSGQPQHF. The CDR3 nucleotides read TGTGCCAGCAGTGAATATGGTTCGGGACAGCCCCAGCATTTT.

For the CDR3, the DNA is TGTGCCACCTCAACGGAGGGGAAGACCCAGTACTTC. This gives the protein CATSTEGKTQYF. The chain links TRBV15 to TRBJ2-5, with a weak D call TRBD2 (6 bases). The germline gives CDR1 LNHNV, CDR2 YYDKDF (reference sequence). The CDR3 is made up of 12 amino acids. V was trimmed by 8 bases and J by 6 bases, leaving 13 bases between them.